These T cell receptor beta chains were read from a single sample in a study of blood T cell repertoires in COVID-19. The protocol was immunoSEQ multiplex PCR, while the TCRdb copy is restricted to in-frame clones and leaves out a portion. Of 200,000 to 300,000 clones in the sample, about 87% were seen once. The sequenced sample consisted of peripheral blood. Receptor source: a woman in her thirties or forties with acute or convalescent COVID-19. CDR3s include the opening cysteine and the closing phenylalanine or tryptophan. Each record gives: J gene, V gene, CDR3 length, CDR3 protein.

j_gene: TRBJ1-6; v_gene: TRBV6-4; len: 14; CDR3aa: CASSDEGTASPLHF
j_gene: TRBJ1-6; v_gene: TRBV5-1; len: 15; CDR3aa: CASRIDSPYNSPLHF
j_gene: TRBJ1-1; v_gene: TRBV5-1; len: 15; CDR3aa: CASSFSGQGDTEAFF
j_gene: TRBJ1-1; v_gene: TRBV6-4; len: 15; CDR3aa: CASSDRPDRGTEAFF
j_gene: TRBJ1-1; v_gene: TRBV5-5; len: 13; CDR3aa: CASKKQGPGEAFF
j_gene: TRBJ1-2; v_gene: TRBV18; len: 15; CDR3aa: CASSPPGTGGAIRTF
j_gene: TRBJ2-1; v_gene: TRBV30; len: 11; CDR3aa: CAWSVIDPQFF
j_gene: TRBJ2-4; v_gene: TRBV18; len: 18; CDR3aa: CASSRRTGEAPAKNIQYF
j_gene: TRBJ1-2; v_gene: TRBV10-3; len: 9; CDR3aa: CAIGSGYTF
j_gene: TRBJ1-5; v_gene: TRBV10-3; len: 13; CDR3aa: CAITPGGSQPQHF
j_gene: TRBJ1-1; v_gene: TRBV27; len: 14; CDR3aa: CASSFPGGATEAFF
j_gene: TRBJ1-2; v_gene: TRBV2; len: 16; CDR3aa: CASSEEDPGRGYGYTF
j_gene: TRBJ1-1; v_gene: TRBV27; len: 14; CDR3aa: CASSLSGGDTEAFF
j_gene: TRBJ2-1; v_gene: TRBV5-1; len: 18; CDR3aa: CASSLYPRIAASYNEQFF
j_gene: TRBJ1-2; v_gene: TRBV10-3; len: 16; CDR3aa: CAIRGARLRDVGGYTF
j_gene: TRBJ1-3; v_gene: TRBV9; len: 15; CDR3aa: CASDGGQGSGNTIYF
j_gene: TRBJ1-2; v_gene: TRBV11-2; len: 16; CDR3aa: CASSPAGQGATGGYTF
j_gene: TRBJ1-2; v_gene: TRBV11-2; len: 15; CDR3aa: CASSPPSTAPYGYTF
j_gene: TRBJ1-3; v_gene: TRBV7-2; len: 15; CDR3aa: CASSQGQGRGNTIYF